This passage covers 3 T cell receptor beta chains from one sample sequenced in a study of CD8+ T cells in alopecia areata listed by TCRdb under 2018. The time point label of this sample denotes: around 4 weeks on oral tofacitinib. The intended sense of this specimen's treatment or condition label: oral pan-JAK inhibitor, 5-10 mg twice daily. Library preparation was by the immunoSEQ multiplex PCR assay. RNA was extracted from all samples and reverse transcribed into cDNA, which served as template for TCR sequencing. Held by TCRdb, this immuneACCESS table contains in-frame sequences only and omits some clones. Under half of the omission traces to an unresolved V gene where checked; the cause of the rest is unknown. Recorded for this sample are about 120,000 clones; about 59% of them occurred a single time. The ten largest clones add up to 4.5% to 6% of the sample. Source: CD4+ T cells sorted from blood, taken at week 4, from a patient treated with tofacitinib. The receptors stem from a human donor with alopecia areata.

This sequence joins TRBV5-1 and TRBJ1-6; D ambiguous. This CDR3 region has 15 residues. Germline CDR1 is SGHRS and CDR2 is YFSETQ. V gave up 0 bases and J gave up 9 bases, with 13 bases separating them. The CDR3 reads CASSLDMGSVSPLHF. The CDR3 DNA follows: TGCGCCAGCAGCTTGGATATGGGTTCGGTTTCACCCCTCCACTTT.

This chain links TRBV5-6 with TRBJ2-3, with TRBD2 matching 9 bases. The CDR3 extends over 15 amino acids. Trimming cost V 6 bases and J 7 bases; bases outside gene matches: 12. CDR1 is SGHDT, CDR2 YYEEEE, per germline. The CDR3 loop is CASNSLRGGRNTQYF. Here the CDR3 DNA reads TGTGCCAGCAACTCTTTGCGGGGGGGCCGAAATACGCAGTATTTT.

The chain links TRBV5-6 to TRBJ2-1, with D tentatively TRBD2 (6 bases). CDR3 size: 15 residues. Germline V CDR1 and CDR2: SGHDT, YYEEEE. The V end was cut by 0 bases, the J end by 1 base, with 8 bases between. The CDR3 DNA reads TGTGCCAGCAGCTTGGGGGGGAGGTCCTACAATGAGCAGTTCTTC. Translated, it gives CASSLGGRSYNEQFF.